This T cell receptor beta chain was observed in a study of T cell responses to AZD1222 COVID-19 vaccine. Generated by immunoSEQ multiplex PCR, the TCRdb table keeps only in-frame clones and is missing some. Of about 150,000 clones listed, 80% to 90% are singletons. This CDR3 has 12 amino acids. Germline V lookup: CDR1 MDHEN, CDR2 SYDVKM. V was clipped by 4 bases and J by 6 bases, with 9 bases between them. V and J are TRBV28 and TRBJ1-2, with D uncertain. The clonotype originates from an adult in good health. This specimen consisted of peripheral blood, obtained on day 0 of AZD1222 vaccination. The chain's CDR3 is CASSSHGDGYTF. CDR3 nucleotides: TGTGCCAGCAGTTCCCACGGGGATGGCTACACCTTC.